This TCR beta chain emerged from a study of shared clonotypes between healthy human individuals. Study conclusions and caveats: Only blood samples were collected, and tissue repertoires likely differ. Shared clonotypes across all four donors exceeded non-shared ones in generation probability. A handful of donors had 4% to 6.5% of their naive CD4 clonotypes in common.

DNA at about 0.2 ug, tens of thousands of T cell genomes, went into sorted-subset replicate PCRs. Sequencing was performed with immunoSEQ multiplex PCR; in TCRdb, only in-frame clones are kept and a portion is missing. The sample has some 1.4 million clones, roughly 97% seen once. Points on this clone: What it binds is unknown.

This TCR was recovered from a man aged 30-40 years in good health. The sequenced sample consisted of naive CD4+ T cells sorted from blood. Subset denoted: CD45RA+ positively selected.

This CDR3 reads CASGYNEKLFF. The CDR3 DNA follows: TGTGCCAGCGGATATAATGAAAAACTGTTTTTT. The chain links TRBV27 to TRBJ1-4, with D uncertain. Trimming stripped 8 bases from V and 4 bases from J, with 5 bases between. CDR3 size: 11 residues. CDR1 and CDR2 from the germline V gene are MNHEY and SMNVEV (reference sequence).